This TCR beta chain was sequenced in a study of T cell responses to AZD1222 COVID-19 vaccine. General study findings and limits: Elevations in Spike-specific TCR breadth and depth followed administration of two AZD1222 doses.

About this clone: Its antigen remains unknown.

The CDR3 loop spans 14 amino acids. Germline CDR1 MNHNS, CDR2 SASEGT. V gave up 2 bases and J gave up 6 bases, with 13 bases separating them. Profiled with immunoSEQ multiplex PCR; TCRdb holds only in-frame clones, not every one. The sample lists about 150,000 clones; approximately 90% were seen once. This sequence joins TRBV6-1 and TRBJ1-1, with D possibly TRBD1 on 6 matching bases. Sequencing used peripheral blood, obtained 28 days after the second AZD1222 dose. This clonotype was obtained from an adult who received the AZD1222 COVID-19 vaccine. CDR3 residues: CASSEWGGPAEAFF. CDR3 nucleotides: TGTGCCAGCAGTGAATGGGGGGGGCCCGCTGAAGCTTTCTTT.